This TCR beta chain emerged from a study of shared clonotypes between healthy human individuals (dated by TCRdb to the early 2020s). Turning to the overall study: A couple of women and a few men aged 18 to 49 years were included in the cohort. Per donor, three plates each were used for CD4 naive and CD4 memory, two for CD8 naive, and one for CD8 memory. To increase sequencing depth and limit assay-specific biases, different laboratories used diverse techniques to prepare libraries and sequence TCR repertoires. Blood TCR repertoires of a handful of healthy adults were deeply sequenced to estimate repertoire size and the extent of clonotype sharing between individuals. Each donor's leukapheresis produced roughly between roughly 0.94 and 9.5 billion PBMCs.

This clone was seen just once. Its target antigen remains unknown. No qualities accompany the bases; no much larger clone lies one base away. TCR CDR3 regions were amplified from genomic DNA by multiplex PCR using the deep immunoSEQ assay. Extracted genomic DNA from each cell subset was distributed evenly across all wells of several immunoSEQ 96-well plates, and each plate was treated as a replicate. For sorted subsets, each replicate PCR was loaded with roughly 200 ng genomic DNA, equivalent to about 33,000 T cell genomes. The purified libraries were quantified using a Qubit 3.0 fluorometer, sized with a Bioanalyzer 2100, and then quantified again using the KAPA Library Quantification kit. Each immunoSEQ 96-well plate was sequenced on its own single-read 150-cycle Illumina NextSeq 550 flow cell. The authors' analysis ran thus. Because the immunoSEQ output held only junctional sequences and lacked quality scores, the filtering could not match the filtering applied to full-length reads. To assign V/J genes and CDR3, sequences were annotated against IMGT germline references using PyIR, a Python wrapper for IgBLAST v1.9. Any read was removed if the V/J assignment was weak (E-value above 1e-6), the CDR3 was missing, or the read contained stop codons, out-of-frame junctions, or ambiguous translated residues. V3J clonotypes were defined by identical inferred V gene, J gene, and CDR3 amino acid sequence. The percentage overlap between two repertoires was calculated by dividing the number of shared unique clonotypes by the size of the smaller repertoire. Richness of each repertoire was evaluated using RTK rarefaction, the Chao1 estimator, and Recon v2.1 estimates of unobserved clonotypes. OLGA was used to compute generation probabilities for all TCRbeta clonotypes that the gDNA method yielded from a handful of donors. In its TCRdb copy, this immuneACCESS table keeps in-frame sequences only and misses some clones. Where compared with another copy, unresolved V genes explain less than half of these, and the others have no known cause. That table supplies the V and J calls and clone size; D and trimming were determined from the DNA. The sample yields 1.6 million or so clones; approximately 98.5% were counted once. The ten largest clones capture about 0.4% of the sample.

The study at large found these results: About 4.5% of naive CD4, 3.5% of naive CD8, approximately 2% of memory CD4, and about 0.4% of memory CD8 clonotypes were shared across a few donors. Pairwise subsampling indicated that sequencing depth was expected to affect the degree of clonotype sharing among donors. Sampling was restricted to blood, and TCR repertoires in tissue are likely to differ from TCR repertoires in blood. Even with the large sequencing depth, rarefaction of the sorted-subset datasets indicated that sequencing was incomplete. Compared with non-shared clonotypes, the clonotypes found in all four sorted-subset donors had higher generation probabilities. The small number of donors limited the genetic and exposure-history diversity represented. Estimated clonotype richness was generally larger for naive than for memory subsets.

Taken from the germline V gene, the CDR1 and CDR2 loops are SGHTA and FQGTGA. Taken from cysteine to phenylalanine, the CDR3 has 13 residues. Only the CDR3 region is kept as DNA, spanning 39 bases read in frame from base 1. Relative to germline, V is 4 bases shorter and J is 7 bases shorter, with 11 bases between their ends. Healthy HIV-negative adults with no recently reported acute infections or vaccinations were included as donors. All donors were Caucasian adults living in Nashville, Tennessee, USA. CD4+ T cells were enriched by magnetic negative selection; naive cells were then positively selected on CD45RA, and the negative fraction formed the memory subset. After blood collection by leukapheresis, PBMCs were isolated using Ficoll-Histopaque density gradient centrifugation and then cryopreserved in the vapor phase of liquid nitrogen. Analytical flow cytometry was used to check the purity and quantity of each magnetically sorted T cell population. Genomic DNA was isolated from each sorted fraction and quantified by UV absorbance on a Nanodrop 2000c.

The sequence derives from a man between 25 and 39 years old in good health. The specimen sequenced was naive CD4+ T cells sorted from blood. The cell subset or site label on this specimen signifies: CD45RA+ positively selected. This chain joins TRBV7-3 to TRBJ2-1, with a weak D call of TRBD2 (5 bases match). The DNA sequence is TGTGCCAGCAGCTCGGGCCCGGGGAATGAGCAGTTCTTC. Its protein reads: CASSSGPGNEQFF. When the CDR3 is completed using the reference TRBV7-3 and TRBJ2-1 genes on either side, the full variable domain is GAGVSQTPSNKVTEKGKYVELRCDPISGHTALYWYRQSLGQGPEFLIYFQGTGAADDSGLPNDRFFAVRPEGSVSTLKIQRTERGDSAVYLCASSSGPGNEQFFGPGTRLTVL.